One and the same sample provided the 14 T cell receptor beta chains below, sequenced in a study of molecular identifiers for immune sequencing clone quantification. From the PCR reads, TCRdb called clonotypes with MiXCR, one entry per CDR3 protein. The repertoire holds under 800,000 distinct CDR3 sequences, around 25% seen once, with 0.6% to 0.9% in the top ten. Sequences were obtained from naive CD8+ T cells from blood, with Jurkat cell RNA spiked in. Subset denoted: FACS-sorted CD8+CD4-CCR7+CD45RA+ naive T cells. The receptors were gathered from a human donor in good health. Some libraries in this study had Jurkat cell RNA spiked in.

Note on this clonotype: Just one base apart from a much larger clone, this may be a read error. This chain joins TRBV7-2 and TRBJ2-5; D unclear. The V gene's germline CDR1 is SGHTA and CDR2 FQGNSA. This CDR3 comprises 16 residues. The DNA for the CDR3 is TGTGCCAGGAGCTCCCTGGAAGGGTTGGTAGGAGAGACCCAGTACTTC. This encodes CARSSLEGLVGETQYF. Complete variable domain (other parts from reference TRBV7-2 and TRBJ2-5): GAGVSQSPSNKVTEKGKDVELRCDPISGHTALYWYRQSLGQGLEFLIYFQGNSAPDKSGLPSDRFSAERTGGSVSTLTIQRTQQEDSAVYLCARSSLEGLVGETQYFGPGTRLLVL.

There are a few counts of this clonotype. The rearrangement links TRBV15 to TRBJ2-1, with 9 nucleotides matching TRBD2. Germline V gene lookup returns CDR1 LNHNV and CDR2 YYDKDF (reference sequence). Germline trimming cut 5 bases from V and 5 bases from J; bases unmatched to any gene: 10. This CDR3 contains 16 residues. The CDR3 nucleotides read TGTGCCACCAGCGCCTTAGCGGGAGTAGAGGACAATGAGCAGTTCTTC. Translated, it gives CATSALAGVEDNEQFF.

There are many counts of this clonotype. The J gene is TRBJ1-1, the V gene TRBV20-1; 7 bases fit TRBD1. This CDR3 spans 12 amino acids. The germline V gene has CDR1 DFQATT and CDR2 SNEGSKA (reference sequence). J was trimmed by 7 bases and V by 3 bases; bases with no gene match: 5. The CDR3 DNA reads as TGCAGTGCTAGCCGACAGGGCGTTGAAGCTTTCTTT. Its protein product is CSASRQGVEAFF.

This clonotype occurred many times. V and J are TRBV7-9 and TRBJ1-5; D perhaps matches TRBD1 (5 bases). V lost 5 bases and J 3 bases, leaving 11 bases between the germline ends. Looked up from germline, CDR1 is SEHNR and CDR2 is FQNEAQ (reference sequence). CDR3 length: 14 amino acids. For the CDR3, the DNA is TGTGCCAGCAGCGACGACAGCCTCAATCAGCCCCAGCATTTT. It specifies CASSDDSLNQPQHF. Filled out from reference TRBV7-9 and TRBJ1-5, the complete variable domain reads DTGVSQNPRHKITKRGQNVTFRCDPISEHNRLYWYRQTLGQGPEFLTYFQNEAQLEKSRLLSDRFSAERPKGSFSTLEIQRTEQGDSAMYLCASSDDSLNQPQHFGDGTRLSIL.

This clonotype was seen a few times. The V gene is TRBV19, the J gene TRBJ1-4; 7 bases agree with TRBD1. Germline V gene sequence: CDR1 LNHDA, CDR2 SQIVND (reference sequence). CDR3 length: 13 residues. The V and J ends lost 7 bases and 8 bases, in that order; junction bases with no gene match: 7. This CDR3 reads CASKGGLEEKLFF. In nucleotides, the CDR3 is TGTGCCAGTAAAGGGGGCTTAGAGGAAAAACTGTTTTTT.

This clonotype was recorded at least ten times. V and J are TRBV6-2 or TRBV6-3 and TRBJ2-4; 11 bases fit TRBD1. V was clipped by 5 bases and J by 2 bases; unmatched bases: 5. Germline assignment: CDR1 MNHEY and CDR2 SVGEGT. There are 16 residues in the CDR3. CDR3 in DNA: TGTGCCAGCAGTACCGGACAGGGGGCTTCCAAAAACATTCAGTACTTC. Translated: CASSTGQGASKNIQYF.

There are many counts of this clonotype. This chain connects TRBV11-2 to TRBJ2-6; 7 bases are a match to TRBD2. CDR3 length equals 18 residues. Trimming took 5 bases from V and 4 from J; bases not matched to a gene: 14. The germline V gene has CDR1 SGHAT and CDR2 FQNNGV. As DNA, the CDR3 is TGTGCCAGCAGCCGGGGGGTATCACAAAGATCCGGGGCCAACGTCCTGACTTTC. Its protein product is CASSRGVSQRSGANVLTF.

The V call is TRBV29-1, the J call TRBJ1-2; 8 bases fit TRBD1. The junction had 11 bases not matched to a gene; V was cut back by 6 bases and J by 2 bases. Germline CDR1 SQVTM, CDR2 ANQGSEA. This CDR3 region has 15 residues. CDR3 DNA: TGCAGCGTGCAAGGGGACAGGCAATTCAACTATGGCTACACCTTC. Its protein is CSVQGDRQFNYGYTF.

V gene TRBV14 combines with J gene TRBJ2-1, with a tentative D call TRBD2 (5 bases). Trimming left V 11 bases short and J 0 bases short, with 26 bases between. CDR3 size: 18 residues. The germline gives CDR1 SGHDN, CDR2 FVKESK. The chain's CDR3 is CASGERVWGESSYNEQFF. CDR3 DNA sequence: TGTGCCTCAGGAGAACGGGTCTGGGGAGAAAGCTCCTACAATGAGCAGTTCTTC. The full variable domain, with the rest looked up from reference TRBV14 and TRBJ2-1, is EAGVTQFPSHSVIEKGQTVTLRCDPISGHDNLYWYRRVMGKEIKFLLHFVKESKQDESGMPNNRFLAERTGGTYSTLKVQPAELEDSGVYFCASGERVWGESSYNEQFFGPGTRLTVL.

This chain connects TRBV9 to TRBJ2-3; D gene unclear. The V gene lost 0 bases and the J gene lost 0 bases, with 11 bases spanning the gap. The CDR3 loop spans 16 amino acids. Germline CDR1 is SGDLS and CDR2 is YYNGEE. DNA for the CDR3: TGTGCCAGCAGCGTAGAGTCCAGACGAAGCACAGATACGCAGTATTTT. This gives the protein CASSVESRRSTDTQYF.

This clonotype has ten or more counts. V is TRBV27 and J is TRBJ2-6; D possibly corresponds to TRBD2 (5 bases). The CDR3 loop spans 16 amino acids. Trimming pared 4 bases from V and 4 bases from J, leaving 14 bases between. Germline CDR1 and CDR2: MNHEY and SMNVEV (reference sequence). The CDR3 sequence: CASSSILVSGANVLTF. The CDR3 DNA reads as TGTGCCAGCAGTTCGATACTAGTTTCCGGGGCCAACGTCCTGACTTTC.

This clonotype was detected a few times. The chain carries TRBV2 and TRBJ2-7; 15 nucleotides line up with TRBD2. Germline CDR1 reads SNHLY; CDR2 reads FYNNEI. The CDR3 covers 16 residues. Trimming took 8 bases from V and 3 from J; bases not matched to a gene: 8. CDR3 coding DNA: TGTGCCAGCGGACCGGGACTAGCGGGGGGCCACTACGAGCAGTACTTC. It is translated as CASGPGLAGGHYEQYF.

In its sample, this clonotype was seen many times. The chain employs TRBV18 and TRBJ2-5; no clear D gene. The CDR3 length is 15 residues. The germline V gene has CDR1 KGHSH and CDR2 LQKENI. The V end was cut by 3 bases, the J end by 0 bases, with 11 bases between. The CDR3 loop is CASSPGRTDQETQYF. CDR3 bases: TGTGCCAGCTCACCCGGGCGGACCGACCAAGAGACCCAGTACTTC.

In DNA, the CDR3 is TGTGCCAGCAGCCCCCTCCGAGCACAGGGCATCAAGGAGCAGTACTTC. The encoded protein is CASSPLRAQGIKEQYF. The chain combines TRBV5-3 with TRBJ2-7; weak D call: TRBD1 (6 bases). TRBV5-3 is flagged as an ORF with uncertain function. This CDR3 is 16 amino acids long. Trimming stripped 8 bases from V and 7 bases from J, with 28 bases between.